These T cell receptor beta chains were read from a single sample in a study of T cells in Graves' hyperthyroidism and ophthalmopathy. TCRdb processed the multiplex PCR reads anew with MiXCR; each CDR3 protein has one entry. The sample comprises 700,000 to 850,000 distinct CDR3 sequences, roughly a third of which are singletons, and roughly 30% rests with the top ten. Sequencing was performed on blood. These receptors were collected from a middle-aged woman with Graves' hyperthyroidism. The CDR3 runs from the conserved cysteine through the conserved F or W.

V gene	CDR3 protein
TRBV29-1	CSVEQDRPYEQYF
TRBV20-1	CSASPGGQGDEKLFF
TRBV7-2	CASTQSGGRETQYF
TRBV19	CASSEQGEKLFF
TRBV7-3	CASSLTGGVDKLFF
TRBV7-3	CASSHGVNTEAFF
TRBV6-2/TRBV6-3	CAGSYSGSRSSYEQYF
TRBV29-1	CSVPTSQAEQFF
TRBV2	CASLGGTGGYGYTF
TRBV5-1	CASSLFAGQEMSYTF
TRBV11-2	CASSYSRVLRTEAFF
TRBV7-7	CASSAGTHQETQYF
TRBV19	CASTSSGSSYNEQFF
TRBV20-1	CSASGTGNTEAFF
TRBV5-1	CASSMIQGVEAFF
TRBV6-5	CASSARGQNTEAFF
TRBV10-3	CAISGDSINYGYTF
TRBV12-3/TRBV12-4	CASSPQGNGAGELFF
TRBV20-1	CSATRAGTPYEQYF
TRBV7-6	CASSLGGGTGEPFF
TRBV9	CASSPGQEGTEAFF
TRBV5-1	CASSYGSNYEQYF
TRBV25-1	CASNSRTSGGYEQYF
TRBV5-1	CASSGDRGLYYGYTF
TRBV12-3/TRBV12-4	CASSDQGQRNQPQHF
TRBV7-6	CASSLDRARYYGYTF
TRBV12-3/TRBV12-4	CASSGTSGAQETQYF
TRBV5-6	CASSFGAVYTEAFF
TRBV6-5	CASSYPGQTEAFF
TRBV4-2	CASSQQQGGTIYF
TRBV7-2	CASSLVPPTGGVNQPQHF
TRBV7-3	CARAPGARWEAFF
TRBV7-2	CASSVWVLNSPLHF
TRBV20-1	CSAPRLAERQETQYF
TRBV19	CASRGGLAYEQYF
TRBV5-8	CASSFPEVDYGYTF
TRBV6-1	CASRWTPRDGNTIYF
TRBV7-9	CASSLVGAPLHF
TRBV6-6	CASSYSGVGGTEAFF
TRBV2	CASIPLTDTQYF
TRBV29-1	CSVTGTGQETQYF
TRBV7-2	CASSRQGQETQYF
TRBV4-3	CASSQGFQVNEKLFF
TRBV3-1	CASSQGSLLRHEKLFF
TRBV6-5	CASSYGRLAGGRAVSYEQYF
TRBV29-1	CSAGTGFGNTIYF
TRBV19	CASHLTGPATGNTEAFF
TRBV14	CASSRAGGPYNEQFF
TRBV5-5	CASSFGELGGSYGYTF
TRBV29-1	CSVFPQGALFF
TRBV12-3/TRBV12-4	CASTLSDRGTGELFF
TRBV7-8	CASSPTGSGGPTDTQYF
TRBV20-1	CSARDYGQGVNTIYF
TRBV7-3	CASRNTGGAYEQYF
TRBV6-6	CASSSTGDGGYTF